These T cell receptor beta chains were read from a single sample in a study of T cells expressing NK-cell markers. From its re-call of the 5' RACE reads, TCRdb lists each CDR3 protein once, without DNA. The sample's table shows 200,000 to 300,000 distinct CDR3 sequences. Specimen: blood T cells: a sorted CD56 or NKG2C T cell subset, CD4+ or CD8+ T cells, or bulk PBMC T cells (not recorded which). The receptors derive from a woman between 18 and 70 years old in good health. The CDR3 runs from the conserved cysteine through the conserved F or W. The order of the fields is V gene, J gene, CDR3 protein.

v_gene: TRBV15
j_gene: TRBJ1-3
CDR3aa: CATSRDEWRGRMNTIYF

v_gene: TRBV4-2
j_gene: TRBJ2-1
CDR3aa: CASSQDVQNEQFF

v_gene: TRBV29-1
j_gene: TRBJ1-2
CDR3aa: CSVEDPEGARDGYTF

v_gene: TRBV13
j_gene: TRBJ2-3
CDR3aa: CASSGRGVGDTQYF

v_gene: TRBV5-6
j_gene: TRBJ2-1
CDR3aa: CASSPGLRSYNEQFF

v_gene: TRBV3-1
j_gene: TRBJ1-4
CDR3aa: CASSQRPQGMANEKLFF

v_gene: TRBV29-1
j_gene: TRBJ2-1
CDR3aa: CSVEVVQGYNEQFF

v_gene: TRBV10-3
j_gene: TRBJ2-5
CDR3aa: CATSGTGKETQYF

v_gene: TRBV12-3/TRBV12-4
j_gene: TRBJ1-2
CDR3aa: CASSPLGSNYGYTF

v_gene: TRBV2
j_gene: TRBJ2-7
CDR3aa: CASTFTGTGDRYEQYF

v_gene: TRBV6-1
j_gene: TRBJ2-3
CDR3aa: CASSDRGWEGDTQYF

v_gene: TRBV12-3/TRBV12-4
j_gene: TRBJ1-6
CDR3aa: CASSTGQGNNSPLHF

v_gene: TRBV3-1
j_gene: TRBJ1-1
CDR3aa: CASSQGKNTEAFF

v_gene: TRBV20-1
j_gene: TRBJ2-7
CDR3aa: CSARRRLAGTYEQYF

v_gene: TRBV7-2
j_gene: TRBJ2-7
CDR3aa: CASSYSRGLPYKQYF

v_gene: TRBV18
j_gene: TRBJ2-5
CDR3aa: CASSPLDRQETQYF